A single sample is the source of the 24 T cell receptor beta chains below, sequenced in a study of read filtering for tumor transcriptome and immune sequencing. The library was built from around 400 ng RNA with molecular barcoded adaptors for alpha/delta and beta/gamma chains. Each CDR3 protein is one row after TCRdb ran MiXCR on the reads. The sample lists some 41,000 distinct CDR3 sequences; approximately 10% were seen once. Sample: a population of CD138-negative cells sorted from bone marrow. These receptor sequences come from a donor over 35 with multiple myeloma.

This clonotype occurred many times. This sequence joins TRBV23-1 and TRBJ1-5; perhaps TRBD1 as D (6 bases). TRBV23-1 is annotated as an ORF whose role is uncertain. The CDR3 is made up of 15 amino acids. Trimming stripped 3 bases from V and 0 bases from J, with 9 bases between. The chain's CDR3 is CASSQDSYSNQPQHF. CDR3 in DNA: TGCGCCAGCAGTCAGGACAGTTATAGCAATCAGCCCCAGCATTTT.

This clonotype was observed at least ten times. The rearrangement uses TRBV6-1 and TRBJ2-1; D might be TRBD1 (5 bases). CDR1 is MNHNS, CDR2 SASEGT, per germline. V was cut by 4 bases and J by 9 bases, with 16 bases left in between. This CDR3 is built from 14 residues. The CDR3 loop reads CASSVWGQGGEQFF. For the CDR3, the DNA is TGTGCCAGCAGTGTTTGGGGCCAGGGCGGTGAGCAGTTCTTC.

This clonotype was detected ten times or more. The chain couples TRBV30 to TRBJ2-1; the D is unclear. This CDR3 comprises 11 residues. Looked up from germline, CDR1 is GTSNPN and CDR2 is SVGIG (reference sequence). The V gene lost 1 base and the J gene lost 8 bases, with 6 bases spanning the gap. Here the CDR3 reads CAWSARDEQFF. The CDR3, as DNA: TGTGCCTGGAGTGCACGGGATGAGCAGTTCTTC. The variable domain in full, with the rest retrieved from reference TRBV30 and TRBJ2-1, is SQTIHQWPATLVQPVGSPLSLECTVEGTSNPNLYWYRQAAGRGLQLLFYSVGIGQISSEVPQNLSASRPQDRQFILSSKKLLLSDSGFYLCAWSARDEQFFGPGTRLTVL.

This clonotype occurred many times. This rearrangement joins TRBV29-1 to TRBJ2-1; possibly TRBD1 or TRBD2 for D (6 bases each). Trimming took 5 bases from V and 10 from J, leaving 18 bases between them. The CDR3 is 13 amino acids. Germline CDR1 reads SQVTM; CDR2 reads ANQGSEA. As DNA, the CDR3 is TGCAGCGTTCTTCCGGGGGCATCTGCAGAGCAGTTCTTC. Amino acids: CSVLPGASAEQFF.

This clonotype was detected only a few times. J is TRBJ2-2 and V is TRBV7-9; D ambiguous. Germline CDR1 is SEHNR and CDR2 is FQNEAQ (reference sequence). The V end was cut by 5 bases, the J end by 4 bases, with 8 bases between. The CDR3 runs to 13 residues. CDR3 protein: CASSPPATGELFF. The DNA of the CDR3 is TGTGCCAGCAGCCCCCCGGCCACCGGGGAGCTGTTTTTT.

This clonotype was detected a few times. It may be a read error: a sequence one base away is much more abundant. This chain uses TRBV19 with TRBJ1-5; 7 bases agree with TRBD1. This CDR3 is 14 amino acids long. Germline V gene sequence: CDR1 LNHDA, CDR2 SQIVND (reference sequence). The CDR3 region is CANSLQGKSQPQHF. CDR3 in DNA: TGTGCCAATAGTCTACAGGGGAAATCCCAGCCCCAGCATTTT.

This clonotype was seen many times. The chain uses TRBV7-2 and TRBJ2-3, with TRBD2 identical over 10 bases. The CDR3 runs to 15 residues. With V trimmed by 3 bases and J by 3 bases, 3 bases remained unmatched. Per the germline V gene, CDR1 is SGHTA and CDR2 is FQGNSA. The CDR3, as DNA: TGTGCCAGCAGCTTTCTAGCGGGGGATACAGATACGCAGTATTTT. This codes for CASSFLAGDTDTQYF.

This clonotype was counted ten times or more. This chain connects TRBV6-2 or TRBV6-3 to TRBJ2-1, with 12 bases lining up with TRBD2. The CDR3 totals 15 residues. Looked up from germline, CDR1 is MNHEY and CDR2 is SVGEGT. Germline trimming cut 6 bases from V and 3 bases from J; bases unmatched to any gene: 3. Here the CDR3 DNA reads TGTGCCAGCAGGGGACTAGCGGGCAACTACAATGAGCAGTTCTTC. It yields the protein CASRGLAGNYNEQFF.

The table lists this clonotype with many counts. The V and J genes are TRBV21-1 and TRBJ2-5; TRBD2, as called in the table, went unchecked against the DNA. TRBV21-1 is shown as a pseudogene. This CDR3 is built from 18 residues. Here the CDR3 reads CASSPSSGGPAFQETQYF. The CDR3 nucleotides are TGTGCCAGCAGCCCCTCCAGCGGGGGGCCCGCCTTCCAAGAGACCCAGTACTTC.

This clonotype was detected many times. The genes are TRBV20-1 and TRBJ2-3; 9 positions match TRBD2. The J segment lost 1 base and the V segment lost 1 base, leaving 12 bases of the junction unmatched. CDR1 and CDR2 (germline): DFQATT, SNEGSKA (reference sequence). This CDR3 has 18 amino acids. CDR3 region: CSARAIIPERGGTDTQYF. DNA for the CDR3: TGCAGTGCTAGAGCCATAATCCCCGAGCGGGGGGGCACAGATACGCAGTATTTT.

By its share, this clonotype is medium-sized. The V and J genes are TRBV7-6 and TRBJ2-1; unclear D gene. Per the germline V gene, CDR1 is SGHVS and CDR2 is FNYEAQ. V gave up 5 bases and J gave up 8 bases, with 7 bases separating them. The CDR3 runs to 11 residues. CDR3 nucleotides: TGTGCCAGCAGCCCGGGCCATGAGCAGTTCTTC. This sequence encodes CASSPGHEQFF.

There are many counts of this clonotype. Here the CDR3 DNA reads TGCGCCAGCAGCGCCCGGGACAGCTACGAGCAGTACTTC. As protein: CASSARDSYEQYF. The chain recombines TRBV4-1 with TRBJ2-7; 7 bases fit TRBD1. Germline V gene lookup returns CDR1 MGHRA and CDR2 YSYEKL. J was trimmed by 3 bases and V by 5 bases; bases with no gene match: 4. The CDR3 contains 13 residues.

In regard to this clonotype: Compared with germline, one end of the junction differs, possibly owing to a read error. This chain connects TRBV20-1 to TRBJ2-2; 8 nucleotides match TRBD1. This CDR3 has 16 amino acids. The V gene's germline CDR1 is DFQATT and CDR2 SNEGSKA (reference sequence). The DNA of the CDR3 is TGCAGTGCTAGACCTGGGGGACAGGCGACTACCGGGGAGCTGTTTTTC. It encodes CSARPGGQATTGELFF.

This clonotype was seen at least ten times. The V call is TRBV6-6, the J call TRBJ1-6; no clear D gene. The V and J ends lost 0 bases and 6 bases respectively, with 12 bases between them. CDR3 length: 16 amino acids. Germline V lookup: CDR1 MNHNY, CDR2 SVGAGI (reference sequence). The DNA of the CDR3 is TGTGCCAGCAGTTACTCGGGCGGGATAGGTAATTCACCCCTCCACTTT. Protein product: CASSYSGGIGNSPLHF.

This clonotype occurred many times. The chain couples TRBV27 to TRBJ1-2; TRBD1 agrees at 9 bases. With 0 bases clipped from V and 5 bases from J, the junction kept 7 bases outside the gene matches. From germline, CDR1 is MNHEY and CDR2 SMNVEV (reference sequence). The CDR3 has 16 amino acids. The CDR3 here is CASSLSRTGAGYGYTF. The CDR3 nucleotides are TGTGCCAGCAGTTTATCCCGGACAGGGGCGGGATATGGCTACACCTTC.

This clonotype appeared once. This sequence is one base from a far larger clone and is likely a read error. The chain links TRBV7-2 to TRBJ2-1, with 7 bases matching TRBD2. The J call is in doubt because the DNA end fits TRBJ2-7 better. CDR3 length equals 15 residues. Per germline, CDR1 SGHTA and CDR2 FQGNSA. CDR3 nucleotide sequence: TGTGCCAGCAGCCCCGGGGGGTTAGGCTACAATGAGCAGTACTTC. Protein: CASSPGGLGYNEQYF.

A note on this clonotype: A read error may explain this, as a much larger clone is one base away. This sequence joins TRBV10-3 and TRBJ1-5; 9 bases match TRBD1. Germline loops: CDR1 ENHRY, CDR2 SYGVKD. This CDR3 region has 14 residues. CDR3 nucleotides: TGTGTCATCAGGGGCATGGGACAGGGACAGCCCCAGCATTTT. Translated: CVIRGMGQGQPQHF.

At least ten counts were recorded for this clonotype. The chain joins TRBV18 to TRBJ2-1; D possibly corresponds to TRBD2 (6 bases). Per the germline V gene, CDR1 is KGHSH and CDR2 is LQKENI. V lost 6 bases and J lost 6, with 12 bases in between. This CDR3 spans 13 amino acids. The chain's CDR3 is CASSPSSANEQFF. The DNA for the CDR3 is TGTGCCAGCTCCCCATCTAGCGCCAATGAGCAGTTCTTC.

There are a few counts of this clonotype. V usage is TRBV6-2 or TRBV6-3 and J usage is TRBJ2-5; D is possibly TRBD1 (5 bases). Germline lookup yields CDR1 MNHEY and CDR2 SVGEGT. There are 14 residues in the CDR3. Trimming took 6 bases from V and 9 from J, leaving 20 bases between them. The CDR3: CASRSGQVHGAQYF. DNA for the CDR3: TGTGCCAGCAGATCCGGACAAGTCCATGGGGCCCAGTACTTC.

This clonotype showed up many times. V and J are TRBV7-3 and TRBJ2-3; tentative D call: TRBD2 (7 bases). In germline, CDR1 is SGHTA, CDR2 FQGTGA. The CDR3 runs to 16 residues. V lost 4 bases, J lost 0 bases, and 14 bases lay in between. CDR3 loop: CASSYPRGPSTDTQYF. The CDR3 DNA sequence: TGTGCCAGCAGCTACCCGCGGGGGCCAAGCACAGATACGCAGTATTTT. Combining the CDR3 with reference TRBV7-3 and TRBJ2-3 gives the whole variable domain GAGVSQTPSNKVTEKGKYVELRCDPISGHTALYWYRQSLGQGPEFLIYFQGTGAADDSGLPNDRFFAVRPEGSVSTLKIQRTERGDSAVYLCASSYPRGPSTDTQYFGPGTRLTVL.

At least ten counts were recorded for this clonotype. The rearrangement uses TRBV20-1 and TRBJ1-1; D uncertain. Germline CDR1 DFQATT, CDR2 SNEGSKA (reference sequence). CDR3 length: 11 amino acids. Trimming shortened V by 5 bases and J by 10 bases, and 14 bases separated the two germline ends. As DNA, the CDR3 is TGCAGTGCTCCTAGGGCCGAGGGAGCTTTCTTT. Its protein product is CSAPRAEGAFF.

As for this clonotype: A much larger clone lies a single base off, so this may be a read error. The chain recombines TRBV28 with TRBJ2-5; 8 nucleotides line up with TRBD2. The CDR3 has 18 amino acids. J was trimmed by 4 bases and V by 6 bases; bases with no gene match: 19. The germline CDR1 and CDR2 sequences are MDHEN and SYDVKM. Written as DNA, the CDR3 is TGTGCCAGCAGCTTCGCGCTTTTTTCGGGGGGGGTTGGAGAGACCCAGTACTTC. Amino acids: CASSFALFSGGVGETQYF.

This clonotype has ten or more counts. For the CDR3, the DNA is TGTGCCAGCACTATCCTGGGGCCGGGGACCTACGAGCAGTACTTC. It yields the protein CASTILGPGTYEQYF. The V call is TRBV2, the J call TRBJ2-7; D tentatively reads TRBD1 or TRBD2 (5 bases each). The V end lost 7 bases, the J end lost 2 bases, and 18 bases lay between the germline ends. Germline assignment: CDR1 SNHLY and CDR2 FYNNEI. The CDR3 length is 15 residues.

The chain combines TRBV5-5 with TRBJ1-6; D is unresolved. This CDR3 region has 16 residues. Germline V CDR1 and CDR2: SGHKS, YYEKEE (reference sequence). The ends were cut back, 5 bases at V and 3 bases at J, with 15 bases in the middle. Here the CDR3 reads CASSSSQIRYNSPLHF. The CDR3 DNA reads TGTGCCAGCAGTTCAAGCCAGATCCGCTATAATTCACCCCTCCACTTT.